The rows below give T cell receptor beta chains drawn from one sample of a study of post-analysis software for immune sequencing data. TCRdb redid the calling of the PCR reads with MiXCR, one entry per CDR3 protein. This sample yields about 460,000 distinct CDR3 sequences, of which over 35% are seen a single time; about 12% belongs to the top ten. Input material: blood. These receptors were obtained from a girl between 10 and 17 years old with multiple sclerosis. The CDR3 runs from the conserved cysteine through the conserved F or W. The size of a clone is reported for some rows only, either as once, few or many, or as a class for expanded clones.

CDR3aa: CATSDLAGASTDTQYF; abundance: .; v_gene: TRBV24-1; j_gene: TRBJ2-3
CDR3aa: CASRIGLAGGSDTQYF; abundance: few; v_gene: TRBV6-2/TRBV6-3; j_gene: TRBJ2-3
CDR3aa: CASSQAGRGGNYGYTF; abundance: .; v_gene: TRBV3-1; j_gene: TRBJ1-2
CDR3aa: CASNQDRVRTSNYGYTF; abundance: .; v_gene: TRBV14; j_gene: TRBJ1-2
CDR3aa: CSARMGTAALFF; abundance: .; v_gene: TRBV29-1; j_gene: TRBJ1-4
CDR3aa: CSARAEDSVQETQYF; abundance: .; v_gene: TRBV20-1; j_gene: TRBJ2-5
CDR3aa: CASSLARGVLETQYF; abundance: few; v_gene: TRBV7-8; j_gene: TRBJ2-5
CDR3aa: CASSLGGLSSYEQYF; abundance: few; v_gene: TRBV7-2; j_gene: TRBJ2-7
CDR3aa: CASSSGPNSNQPQHF; abundance: .; v_gene: TRBV28; j_gene: TRBJ1-5
CDR3aa: CASSELEDRGMNTEAFF; abundance: .; v_gene: TRBV10-1; j_gene: TRBJ1-1
CDR3aa: CASSLRVGEGFAGTQYF; abundance: .; v_gene: TRBV7-8; j_gene: TRBJ2-3
CDR3aa: CSALTGPSGGYEQYF; abundance: few; v_gene: TRBV20-1; j_gene: TRBJ2-7
CDR3aa: CAISEPQGGARETQYF; abundance: few; v_gene: TRBV10-3; j_gene: TRBJ2-5
CDR3aa: CASSPTPGSQETQYF; abundance: .; v_gene: TRBV5-1; j_gene: .
CDR3aa: CASSLNREDYGYTF; abundance: few; v_gene: TRBV12-3/TRBV12-4; j_gene: TRBJ1-2
CDR3aa: CASSYVGQGRETQYF; abundance: .; v_gene: TRBV6-2/TRBV6-3; j_gene: TRBJ2-5
CDR3aa: CASSEYSLTETQYF; abundance: many; v_gene: TRBV25-1; j_gene: TRBJ2-5
CDR3aa: CSAALAGVGSGNIQYF; abundance: few; v_gene: TRBV20-1; j_gene: TRBJ2-4
CDR3aa: CASSLVLGEQFF; abundance: .; v_gene: TRBV12-3/TRBV12-4; j_gene: TRBJ2-1
CDR3aa: CASSLALSVSGANVLTF; abundance: .; v_gene: TRBV5-1; j_gene: TRBJ2-6
CDR3aa: CSARTPGLALGEQYF; abundance: .; v_gene: TRBV20-1; j_gene: TRBJ2-7
CDR3aa: CASSLTSGGYSNQPQHF; abundance: .; v_gene: TRBV5-6; j_gene: TRBJ1-5
CDR3aa: CSARLAVSSYNEQFF; abundance: .; v_gene: TRBV20-1; j_gene: TRBJ2-1
CDR3aa: CASSTTSGNYNEQFF; abundance: .; v_gene: TRBV5-1; j_gene: TRBJ2-1
CDR3aa: CASRLGSNQPQHF; abundance: .; v_gene: TRBV2; j_gene: TRBJ1-5
CDR3aa: CASSYSDTEAFF; abundance: few; v_gene: TRBV2; j_gene: TRBJ1-1
CDR3aa: CATSRKTGLGNQPQHF; abundance: .; v_gene: TRBV15; j_gene: TRBJ1-5
CDR3aa: CASSSLLAGGVAKNIQYF; abundance: few; v_gene: TRBV28; j_gene: TRBJ2-4
CDR3aa: CASSRTSADTQYF; abundance: .; v_gene: TRBV5-6; j_gene: TRBJ2-3
CDR3aa: CATSRPGQGYEQYF; abundance: .; v_gene: TRBV15; j_gene: TRBJ2-7
CDR3aa: CASSHTPSGTYQETQYF; abundance: few; v_gene: TRBV3-1; j_gene: TRBJ2-5
CDR3aa: CASGYSIDRRTYTDTQYF; abundance: once; v_gene: TRBV6-5; j_gene: TRBJ2-3
CDR3aa: CASSGGGTPYQPQHF; abundance: .; v_gene: TRBV2; j_gene: TRBJ1-5
CDR3aa: CSARTEQYQETQYF; abundance: many; v_gene: TRBV29-1; j_gene: TRBJ2-5
CDR3aa: CASIKEGSYEQYF; abundance: .; v_gene: TRBV5-1; j_gene: TRBJ2-7
CDR3aa: CASTDPTSTDTQYF; abundance: .; v_gene: TRBV25-1; j_gene: TRBJ2-3
CDR3aa: CSVGLYGGDAFNGYTF; abundance: once; v_gene: TRBV29-1; j_gene: TRBJ1-2
CDR3aa: CSAPGLMDYEQYF; abundance: .; v_gene: TRBV20-1; j_gene: TRBJ2-7
CDR3aa: CASSMIRGTEAFF; abundance: .; v_gene: TRBV27; j_gene: TRBJ1-1
CDR3aa: CASSLADRGYGYTF; abundance: .; v_gene: TRBV7-3; j_gene: TRBJ1-2
CDR3aa: CASTGLAGGEEFF; abundance: .; v_gene: TRBV2; j_gene: TRBJ2-1
CDR3aa: CASSERRRTGREETQYF; abundance: .; v_gene: TRBV2; j_gene: TRBJ2-5
CDR3aa: CASSLANKNEQFF; abundance: .; v_gene: TRBV7-8; j_gene: TRBJ2-1
CDR3aa: CASSDASGGSYEQYF; abundance: .; v_gene: TRBV6-1; j_gene: TRBJ2-7
CDR3aa: CASSSTSGAYEQYF; abundance: few; v_gene: TRBV7-2; j_gene: TRBJ2-7
CDR3aa: CATSDSLRSGTGYNEQFF; abundance: few; v_gene: TRBV24-1; j_gene: TRBJ2-1
CDR3aa: CASKPGLAYSNQPQHF; abundance: .; v_gene: TRBV7-4; j_gene: TRBJ1-5
CDR3aa: CASSPPGLAGERGTWYTQYF; abundance: few; v_gene: TRBV28; j_gene: TRBJ2-3
CDR3aa: CASSYLFGLAGNEQFF; abundance: .; v_gene: TRBV5-1; j_gene: TRBJ2-1
CDR3aa: CASSQTAYEQYF; abundance: .; v_gene: TRBV7-2; j_gene: TRBJ2-7
CDR3aa: CASSQTGLAVNTGELFF; abundance: .; v_gene: TRBV3-1; j_gene: TRBJ2-2
CDR3aa: CASRLTSGNEQFF; abundance: many; v_gene: TRBV12-3/TRBV12-4; j_gene: TRBJ2-1
CDR3aa: CASSPLDRSYEQYF; abundance: .; v_gene: TRBV18; j_gene: TRBJ2-7
CDR3aa: CASSLSTGMARGYTF; abundance: few; v_gene: TRBV7-9; j_gene: TRBJ1-2
CDR3aa: CASRPQATYEQYF; abundance: .; v_gene: TRBV7-2; j_gene: TRBJ2-7
CDR3aa: CASTTPLGYEQYF; abundance: many; v_gene: TRBV12-3/TRBV12-4; j_gene: TRBJ2-7
CDR3aa: CATQGQGRSPLHF; abundance: .; v_gene: TRBV28; j_gene: TRBJ1-6
CDR3aa: CSASQTDNEQFF; abundance: .; v_gene: TRBV20-1; j_gene: TRBJ2-1